The entry below describes one TCR beta chain. What it binds is not known. The data stem from a study of radiotherapy plus CTLA-4 blockade in lung cancer. About the research overall: Objective responses arose in 15% to 20% of patients, and approximately 28% experienced disease control. Study results and limitations: Blood saw expansion of tumor-derived TCR clones after radiotherapy plus ipilimumab.

CDR3 length: 12 amino acids. Trimming stripped 1 base from V and 8 bases from J, with 6 bases between. Germline V lookup: CDR1 SGHVS, CDR2 FQNEAQ. Using immunoSEQ multiplex PCR, the repertoire was profiled, and TCRdb retains in-frame clones only, with some absent. The sample consists of about 87,000 clones, around nine tenths of them appearing once. The chain uses TRBV7-8 and TRBJ2-1, with D possibly TRBD1 on 5 matching bases. This receptor was taken from a human donor with non-small cell lung cancer that progressed on radiotherapy plus ipilimumab. The material sequenced was peripheral blood, taken from a patient treated with radiotherapy plus ipilimumab. The CDR3 region is CASSLGGHEQFF. DNA for the CDR3: TGTGCCAGCAGCTTAGGGGGCCATGAGCAGTTCTTC.